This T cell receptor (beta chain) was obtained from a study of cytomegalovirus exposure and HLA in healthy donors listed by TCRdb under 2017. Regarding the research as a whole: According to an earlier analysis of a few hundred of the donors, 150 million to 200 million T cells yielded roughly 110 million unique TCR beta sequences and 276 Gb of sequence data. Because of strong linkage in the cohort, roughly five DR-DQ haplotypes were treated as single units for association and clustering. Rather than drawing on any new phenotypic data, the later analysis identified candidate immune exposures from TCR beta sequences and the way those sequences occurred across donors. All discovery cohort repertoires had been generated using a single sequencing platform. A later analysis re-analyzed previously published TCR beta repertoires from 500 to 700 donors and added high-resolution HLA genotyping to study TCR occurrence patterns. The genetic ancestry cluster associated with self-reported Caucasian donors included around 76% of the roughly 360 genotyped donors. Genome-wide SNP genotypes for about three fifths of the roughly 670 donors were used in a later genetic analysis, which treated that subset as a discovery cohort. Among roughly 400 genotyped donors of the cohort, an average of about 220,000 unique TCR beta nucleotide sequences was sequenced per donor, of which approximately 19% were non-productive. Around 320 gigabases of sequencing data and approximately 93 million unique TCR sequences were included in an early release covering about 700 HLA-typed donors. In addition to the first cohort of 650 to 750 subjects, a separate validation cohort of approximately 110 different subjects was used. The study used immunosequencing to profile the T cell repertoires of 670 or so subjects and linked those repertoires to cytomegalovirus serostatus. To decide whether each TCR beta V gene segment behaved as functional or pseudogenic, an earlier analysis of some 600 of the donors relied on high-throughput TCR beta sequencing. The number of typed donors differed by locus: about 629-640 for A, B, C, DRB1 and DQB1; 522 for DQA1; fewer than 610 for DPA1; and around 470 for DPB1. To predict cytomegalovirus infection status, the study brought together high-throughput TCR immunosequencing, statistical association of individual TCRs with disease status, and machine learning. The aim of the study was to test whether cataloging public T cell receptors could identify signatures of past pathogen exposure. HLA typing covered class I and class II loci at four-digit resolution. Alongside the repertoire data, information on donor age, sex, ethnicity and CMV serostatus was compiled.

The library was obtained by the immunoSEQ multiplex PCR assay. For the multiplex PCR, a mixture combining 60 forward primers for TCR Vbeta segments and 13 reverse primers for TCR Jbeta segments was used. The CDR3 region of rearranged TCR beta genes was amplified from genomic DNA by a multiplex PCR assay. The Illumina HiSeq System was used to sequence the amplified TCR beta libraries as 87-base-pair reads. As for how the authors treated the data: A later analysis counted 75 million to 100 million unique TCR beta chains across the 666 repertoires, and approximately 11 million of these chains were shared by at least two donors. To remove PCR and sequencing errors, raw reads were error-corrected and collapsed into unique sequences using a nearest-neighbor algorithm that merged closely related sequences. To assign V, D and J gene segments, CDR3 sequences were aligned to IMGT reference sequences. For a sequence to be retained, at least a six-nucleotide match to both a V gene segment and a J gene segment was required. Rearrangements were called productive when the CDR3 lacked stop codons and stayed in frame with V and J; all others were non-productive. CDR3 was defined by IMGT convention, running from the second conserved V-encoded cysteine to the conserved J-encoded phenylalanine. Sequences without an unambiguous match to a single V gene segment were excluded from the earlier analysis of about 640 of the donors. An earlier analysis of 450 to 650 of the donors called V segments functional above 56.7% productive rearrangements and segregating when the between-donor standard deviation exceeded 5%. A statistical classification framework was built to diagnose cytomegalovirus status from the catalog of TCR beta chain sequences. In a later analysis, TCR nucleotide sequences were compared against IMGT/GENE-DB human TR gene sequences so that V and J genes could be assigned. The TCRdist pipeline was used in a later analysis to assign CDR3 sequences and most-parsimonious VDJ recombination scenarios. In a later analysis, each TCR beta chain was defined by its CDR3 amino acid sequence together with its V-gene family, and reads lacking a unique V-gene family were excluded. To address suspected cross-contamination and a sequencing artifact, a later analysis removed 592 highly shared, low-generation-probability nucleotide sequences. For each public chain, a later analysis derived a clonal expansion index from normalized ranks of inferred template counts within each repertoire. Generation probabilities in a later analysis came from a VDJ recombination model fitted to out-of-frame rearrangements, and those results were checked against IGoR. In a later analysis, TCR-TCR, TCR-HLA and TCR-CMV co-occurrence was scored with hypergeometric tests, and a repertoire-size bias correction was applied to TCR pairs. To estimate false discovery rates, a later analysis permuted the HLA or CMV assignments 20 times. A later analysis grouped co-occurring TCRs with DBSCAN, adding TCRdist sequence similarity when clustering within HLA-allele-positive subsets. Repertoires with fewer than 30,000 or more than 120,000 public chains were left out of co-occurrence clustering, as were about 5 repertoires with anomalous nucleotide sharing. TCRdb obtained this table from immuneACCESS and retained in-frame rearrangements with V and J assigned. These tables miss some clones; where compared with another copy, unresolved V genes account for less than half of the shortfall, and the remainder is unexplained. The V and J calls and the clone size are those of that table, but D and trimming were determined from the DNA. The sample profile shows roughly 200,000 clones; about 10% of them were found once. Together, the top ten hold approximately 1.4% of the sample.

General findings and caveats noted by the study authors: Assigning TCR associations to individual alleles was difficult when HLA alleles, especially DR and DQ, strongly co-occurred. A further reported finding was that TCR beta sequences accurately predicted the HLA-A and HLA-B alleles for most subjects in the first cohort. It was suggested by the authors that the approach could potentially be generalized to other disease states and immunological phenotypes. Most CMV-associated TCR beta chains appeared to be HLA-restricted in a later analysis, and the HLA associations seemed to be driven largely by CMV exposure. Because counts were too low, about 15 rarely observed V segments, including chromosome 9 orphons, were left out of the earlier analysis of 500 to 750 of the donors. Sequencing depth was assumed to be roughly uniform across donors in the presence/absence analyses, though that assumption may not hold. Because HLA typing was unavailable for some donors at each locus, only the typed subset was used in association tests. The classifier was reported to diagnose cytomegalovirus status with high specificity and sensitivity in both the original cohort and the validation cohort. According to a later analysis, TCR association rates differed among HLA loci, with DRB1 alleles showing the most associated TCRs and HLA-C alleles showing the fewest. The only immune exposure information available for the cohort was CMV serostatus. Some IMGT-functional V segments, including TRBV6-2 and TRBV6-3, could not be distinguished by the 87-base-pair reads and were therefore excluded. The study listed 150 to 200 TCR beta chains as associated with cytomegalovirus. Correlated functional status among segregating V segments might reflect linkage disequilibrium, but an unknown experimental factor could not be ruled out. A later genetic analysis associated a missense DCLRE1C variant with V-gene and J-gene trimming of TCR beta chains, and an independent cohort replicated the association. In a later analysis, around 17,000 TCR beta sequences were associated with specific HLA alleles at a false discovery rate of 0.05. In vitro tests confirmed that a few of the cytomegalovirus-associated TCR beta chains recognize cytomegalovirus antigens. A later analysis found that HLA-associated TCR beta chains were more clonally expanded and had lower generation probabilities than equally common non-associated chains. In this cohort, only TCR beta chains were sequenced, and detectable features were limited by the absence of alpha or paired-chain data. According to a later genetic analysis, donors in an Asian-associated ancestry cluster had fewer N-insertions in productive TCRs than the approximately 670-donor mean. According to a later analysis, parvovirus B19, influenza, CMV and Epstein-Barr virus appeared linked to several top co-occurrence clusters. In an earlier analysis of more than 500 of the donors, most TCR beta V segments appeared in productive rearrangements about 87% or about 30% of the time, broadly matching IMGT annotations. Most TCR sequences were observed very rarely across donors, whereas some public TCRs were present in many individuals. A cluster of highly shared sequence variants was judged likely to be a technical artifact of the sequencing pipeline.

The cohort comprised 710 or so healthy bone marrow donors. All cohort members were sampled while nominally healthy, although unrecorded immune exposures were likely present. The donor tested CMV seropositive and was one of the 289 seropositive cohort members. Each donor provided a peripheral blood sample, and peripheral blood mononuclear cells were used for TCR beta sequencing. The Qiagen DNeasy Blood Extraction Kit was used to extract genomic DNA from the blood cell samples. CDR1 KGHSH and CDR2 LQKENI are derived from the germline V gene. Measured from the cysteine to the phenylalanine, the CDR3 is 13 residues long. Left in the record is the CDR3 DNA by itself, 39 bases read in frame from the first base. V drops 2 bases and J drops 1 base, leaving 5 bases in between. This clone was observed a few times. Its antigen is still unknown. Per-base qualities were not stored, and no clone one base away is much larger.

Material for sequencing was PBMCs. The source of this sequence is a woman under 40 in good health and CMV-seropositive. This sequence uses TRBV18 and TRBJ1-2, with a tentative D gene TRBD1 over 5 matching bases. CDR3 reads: CASSPDSNYGYTF. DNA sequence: TGTGCCAGCTCACCAGACAGTAACTATGGCTACACCTTC.